The rows below give T cell receptor beta chains drawn from one sample of a study of blood T cells in healthy people across ages. TCRdb re-called the 5' RACE reads with MiXCR, one entry per CDR3 protein. The sample holds 650,000 to 800,000 distinct CDR3 sequences; about 42% are singletons and the top ten take roughly a fifth. The sample comprised blood. Receptor source: a man aged 55-75 years in good health. The CDR3 runs from the conserved cysteine through the conserved F or W. Each record gives: CDR3 length, J gene, D gene, V gene, clone size, CDR3 DNA, CDR3 protein. A D gene is named only where the DNA matches it firmly. Clone size is stated in some rows and not others, as once, few, many or a class when expanded.

>18|TRBJ2-3|-|TRBV12-5|many
TGTGCTAGTGGTTTAAAGCCAGAGACAACCTGGATGACAGATACGCAGTATTTT
CASGLKPETTWMTDTQYF
>16|TRBJ2-5|-|TRBV11-2|many
TGTGCCAGCAGCTTAGGAGGACTTACGTACCAAGAGACCCAGTACTTC
CASSLGGLTYQETQYF
>13|TRBJ1-6|-|TRBV20-1|-
TGCAGTGCCGCAGGAGACTATAATTCACCCCTCCACTTT
CSAAGDYNSPLHF
>15|TRBJ2-7|-|TRBV7-2|-
TGTGCCAGCAGCCTAACAGGACCCGGCCCCTACGAGCAGTACTTC
CASSLTGPGPYEQYF
>14|TRBJ2-7|-|TRBV6-1|-
TGTGCCAGCAGTGAAGTTGGCACAATCGCTGAGCAGTACTTC
CASSEVGTIAEQYF
>13|TRBJ2-7|TRBD1|TRBV29-1|many
TGCAGCGCACGACAGGGCGGCCGGTACGAGCAGTACTTC
CSARQGGRYEQYF
>16|TRBJ2-3|TRBD2|TRBV7-2|few
TGTGCCAGCAGCTTAGGGGCGGGGGGTGCGACAGATACGCAGTATTTT
CASSLGAGGATDTQYF
>15|TRBJ2-5|TRBD2|TRBV7-8|-
TGTGCCAGCACACAGAGGTCGGGGGGGCCCAACGAGCGGTACTTC
CASTQRSGGPNERYF
>16|TRBJ2-3|-|TRBV6-2/TRBV6-3|-
TGTGCCAGCAGTTACGAACCAAAAAAGATCACAGATACGCAGTATTTT
CASSYEPKKITDTQYF
>15|TRBJ2-5|-|TRBV20-1|-
TGCAGTGCCACATCGGAGGGGGCTGCAGAGGAGACCCAGTACTTC
CSATSEGAAEETQYF
>14|TRBJ1-1|-|TRBV20-1|-
TGCAGTGCTGGGGACATTTTAGGTTCCACTGAAGCTTTCTTT
CSAGDILGSTEAFF
>16|TRBJ1-5|TRBD1|TRBV28|-
TGTGCCAGCAGTTTGGCCCTCAGGGGGTTGATTCAGCCCCAGCATTTT
CASSLALRGLIQPQHF
>14|TRBJ2-5|-|TRBV6-2/TRBV6-3|few
TGTGCCAGCAGTTACCCCCTGGAGAAAGAGACCCAGTACTTC
CASSYPLEKETQYF
>17|TRBJ2-3|TRBD1|TRBV4-3|-
TGCGCCGGCAGCCAAGATACGGGGGACAGGGCGACAGATACGCAGTATTTT
CAGSQDTGDRATDTQYF
>14|TRBJ1-1|TRBD1|TRBV9|-
TGTGCCAGCAGTAGGACAGGGGTCTTCACTGAAGCTTTCTTT
CASSRTGVFTEAFF
>15|TRBJ2-3|TRBD1|TRBV6-6|-
TGTGCCAGCAGGGCACCGGGACAGCGCACAGAGACGCAGTATTTT
CASRAPGQRTETQYF
>12|TRBJ2-1|-|TRBV30|few
TGTGCCTGGAGTGTACGTATCAGCGAGCAGTTCTTC
CAWSVRISEQFF
>13|TRBJ2-4|TRBD1|TRBV6-2/TRBV6-3|-
TGTGCCAGCAGCCCCAGGGGGCTCTCCGAGAGGTACTTC
CASSPRGLSERYF
>14|TRBJ2-3|-|TRBV12-3/TRBV12-4|-
TGTGCCAGCAGTTTAACACTATTAGGAGATACGCAGTATTTT
CASSLTLLGDTQYF
>13|TRBJ2-5|-|TRBV13|many
TGTGCCAGCAGCTACCCAAACCAAGAGACCCAGTACTTC
CASSYPNQETQYF
>18|TRBJ2-5|TRBD2|TRBV20-1|few
TGCAGTGCTTCCCCGGGATGGACTAGCGGGGAATCCCAAGAGACCCAGTACTTC
CSASPGWTSGESQETQYF
>15|TRBJ2-5|TRBD2|TRBV28|few
TGTGCCAGCAGTCCGCAGGGAGGCGGGGGGATTCGGCAGTACTTC
CASSPQGGGGIRQYF
>14|TRBJ2-7|-|TRBV11-2|-
TGTGCCAACAGCTTCGGGACTGCCAACTACGAGCAGTACTTC
CANSFGTANYEQYF
>15|TRBJ2-5|-|TRBV7-2|few
TGTGCCAGCAGCTCCGGGACACCGTTTCAAGAGACCCAGTACTTC
CASSSGTPFQETQYF
>14|TRBJ2-7|-|TRBV7-9|few
TGTGCCATACCAATAGGAGTCAGCTCCTACGAGCAGTACTTC
CAIPIGVSSYEQYF
>14|TRBJ1-2|-|TRBV7-2|few
TGTGCCAGCAGCCTAGGGAGCGGGGACTATGGCTACACCTTC
CASSLGSGDYGYTF
>18|TRBJ2-1|-|TRBV9|-
TGTGCCAGCAGCGTAGAAGGATTCGGGGGACAGTCTAACAATGAGCAGTTCTTC
CASSVEGFGGQSNNEQFF
>16|TRBJ1-6|-|TRBV4-3|-
TGCGCCAGCAGCCAACAAGTGGGGCAGGGTGGGTCACCCCTCCACTTT
CASSQQVGQGGSPLHF
>13|TRBJ2-7|-|TRBV11-3|few
TGTGCCAGCAGCTTATACTCTACCTACGAGCAGTACTTC
CASSLYSTYEQYF
>14|TRBJ2-7|-|TRBV4-1|-
TGCGCCAGCAGCCAAGATCCGGCCTCCTACGAGCAGTACTTC
CASSQDPASYEQYF
>14|TRBJ2-7|TRBD1|TRBV6-2/TRBV6-3|-
TGTGCCAGCAGTGGCCCGGACAGGAACTACGAGCAGTACTTC
CASSGPDRNYEQYF
>14|TRBJ2-7|-|TRBV6-1|-
TGTGCCAGCATTAGCAAAACGAGCTCCTACGAGCAGTACTTC
CASISKTSSYEQYF
>15|TRBJ2-2|-|TRBV7-9|-
TGTGCCAGCAGCTTATCGGACATTAACACCGGGGAGCTGTTTTTT
CASSLSDINTGELFF